The 17 T cell receptor beta chains given below trace back to one sample, sequenced in a study of immune evolution from preneoplasia to lung adenocarcinoma. The protocol was immunoSEQ multiplex PCR, while the TCRdb copy is restricted to in-frame clones and leaves out a portion. The sample records under 5,500 clones, 84% being singletons. The specimen sequenced was FFPE normal lung tissue adjacent to the tumor. Every receptor here comes from a person between 50 and 69 years old with lung adenocarcinoma.

This clone was seen just once. J is TRBJ2-2 and V is TRBV6-5; 7 positions agree with TRBD2. The V and J ends lost 6 bases and 6 bases, in that order; junction bases with no gene match: 10. The CDR3 has 15 amino acids. Germline V gene data show CDR1 as MNHEY and CDR2 as SVGAGI. CDR3 region: CASSQLASPPGELFF. In DNA form, the CDR3 reads TGTGCCAGCAGCCAACTAGCGAGTCCCCCCGGGGAGCTGTTTTTT.

The rearrangement links TRBV5-1 to TRBJ2-7, with 7 bases aligning to TRBD2. The CDR3 has 14 residues. V was pared by 1 base and J by 5 bases, with 6 bases of the junction left unmatched. Germline V gene lookup returns CDR1 SGHRS and CDR2 YFSETQ. CDR3 in amino acids: CASSLNPGRDEQYF. CDR3 sequence (DNA): TGCGCCAGCAGCTTGAACCCAGGGAGGGACGAGCAGTACTTC.

This chain connects TRBV7-2 to TRBJ1-1; weak D call: TRBD1 (5 bases). The CDR3 is 14 amino acids. The V gene's germline CDR1 is SGHTA and CDR2 FQGNSA. V was trimmed by 5 bases and J by 7 bases, leaving 17 bases between them. The CDR3 bases are TGTGCCAGCAGCCCTCAACGGACACGGGGTGAAGCTTTCTTT. Its protein is CASSPQRTRGEAFF.

The chain is built from TRBV2 and TRBJ2-5, with 9 bases matching TRBD2. Looked up from germline, CDR1 is SNHLY and CDR2 is FYNNEI. V trimming: 5 bases; J trimming: 4 bases; junction bases outside the gene matches: 11. This CDR3 contains 16 residues. This CDR3 reads CASSPFGSGGPETQYF. The CDR3 bases are TGTGCCAGCAGTCCCTTTGGGAGCGGGGGGCCAGAGACCCAGTACTTC.

The rearrangement links TRBV5-1 to TRBJ1-2; 7 bases align to TRBD1. Germline CDR1 SGHRS, CDR2 YFSETQ. CDR3 size: 15 residues. V trimming: 5 bases; J trimming: 0 bases; junction bases outside the gene matches: 7. The CDR3 DNA is TGCGCCAGCAGGCCGACAGGGACGGCTAACTATGGCTACACCTTC. It encodes CASRPTGTANYGYTF.

J is TRBJ2-4 and V is TRBV7-2, with 8 bases aligning to TRBD1. Germline V CDR1 and CDR2: SGHTA, FQGNSA. Unmatched junction bases numbered 3, after V lost 4 bases and J lost 7 bases. The CDR3 sequence is 13 residues long. This CDR3 reads CASSSGQANIQYF. DNA for the CDR3: TGTGCCAGCAGCTCGGGACAGGCTAACATTCAGTACTTC.

The chain recombines TRBV11-1 with TRBJ2-1; D gene unclear. Trimming took 6 bases from V and 5 from J, leaving 14 bases between them. The CDR3 sequence is 14 residues long. Germline V gene lookup returns CDR1 SGHAT and CDR2 FQDESV (reference sequence). The CDR3 region is CASRTKIDNNEQFF. The CDR3 nucleotides read TGTGCCAGCAGAACCAAAATAGATAACAATGAGCAGTTCTTC.

The chain recombines TRBV5-1 with TRBJ2-1; 10 bases align to TRBD2. Germline trimming cut 0 bases from V and 2 bases from J; bases unmatched to any gene: 8. This CDR3 has 18 amino acids. The germline CDR1 and CDR2 sequences are SGHRS and YFSETQ. Here the CDR3 reads CASSLAFDSGGTYNEQFF. CDR3 nucleotides: TGCGCCAGCAGCTTGGCCTTCGATAGCGGGGGGACCTACAATGAGCAGTTCTTC. Full variable domain (remainder filled in from reference TRBV5-1 and TRBJ2-1): KAGVTQTPRYLIKTRGQQVTLSCSPISGHRSVSWYQQTPGQGLQFLFEYFSETQRNKGNFPGRFSGRQFSNSRSEMNVSTLELGDSALYLCASSLAFDSGGTYNEQFFGPGTRLTVL.

This sequence joins TRBV28 and TRBJ2-1; TRBD1 matches 8 bases. Germline CDR1 and CDR2: MDHEN and SYDVKM. The V gene end was trimmed by 2 bases and the J gene end by 2 bases; junction bases not matched to a gene: 5. The CDR3 is made up of 16 amino acids. CDR3: CASSLAGGQTYNEQFF. CDR3 coding DNA: TGTGCCAGCAGTTTAGCAGGGGGCCAAACCTACAATGAGCAGTTCTTC.

The V gene is TRBV18, the J gene TRBJ1-1; TRBD1 is a possible D gene (6 bases). Trimming left V 3 bases short and J 4 bases short, with 6 bases between. This CDR3 region has 12 residues. Germline V gene sequence: CDR1 KGHSH, CDR2 LQKENI. The CDR3 bases are TGTGCCAGCTCACCGGACAGCACTGAAGCTTTCTTT. Protein sequence: CASSPDSTEAFF.

The chain couples TRBV29-1 to TRBJ2-3; D is tentatively TRBD1 or TRBD2 (7 bases each). The CDR3 is made up of 13 amino acids. Germline V gene sequence: CDR1 SQVTM, CDR2 ANQGSEA. V was pared by 7 bases and J by 5 bases, with 16 bases between. CDR3 residues: CSARQGGGDTQYF. DNA of the CDR3: TGCAGCGCCCGACAGGGAGGGGGAGATACGCAGTATTTT.

V and J are TRBV7-9 and TRBJ2-3; 7 bases match TRBD2. This CDR3 spans 17 amino acids. Germline trimming cut 0 bases from V and 1 base from J; bases unmatched to any gene: 7. CDR1 is SEHNR and CDR2 is FQNEAQ in the germline V gene (reference sequence). The CDR3 loop is CASSLALGAGGTDTQYF. The CDR3 DNA follows: TGTGCCAGCAGCTTAGCGCTCGGCGCGGGGGGCACAGATACGCAGTATTTT. Based on the CDR3 plus reference TRBV7-9 and TRBJ2-3, the full variable domain is DTGVSQNPRHKITKRGQNVTFRCDPISEHNRLYWYRQTLGQGPEFLTYFQNEAQLEKSRLLSDRFSAERPKGSFSTLEIQRTEQGDSAMYLCASSLALGAGGTDTQYFGPGTRLTVL.

V usage is TRBV28 and J usage is TRBJ1-3; no definite D call. Looked up from germline, CDR1 is MDHEN and CDR2 is SYDVKM. V gave up 2 bases and J gave up 2 bases, with 4 bases separating them. The CDR3 consists of 13 residues. CDR3 in amino acids: CASSLVPGNTIYF. The CDR3 DNA follows: TGTGCCAGCAGTTTAGTACCTGGAAACACCATATATTTT.

This chain joins TRBV6-4 and TRBJ2-1; D possibly corresponds to TRBD1 (6 bases). V lost 0 bases, J lost 6 bases, and 9 bases lay in between. The germline gives CDR1 MRHNA, CDR2 SNTAGT. CDR3 length: 14 residues. CDR3 sequence reads: CASSDSTGSNEQFF. The CDR3 DNA is TGTGCCAGCAGTGACTCCACAGGGTCCAATGAGCAGTTCTTC.

J is TRBJ2-2 and V is TRBV6-5; no definite D call. The CDR3 sequence is 12 residues long. The V end was cut by 5 bases, the J end by 6 bases, with 7 bases between. Germline V lookup: CDR1 MNHEY, CDR2 SVGAGI. CDR3 in DNA: TGTGCCAGCAGTGCTAGGGCCGGGGAGCTGTTTTTT. It translates to CASSARAGELFF.

The chain is built from TRBV27 and TRBJ1-2; a weak D match, TRBD1 (6 bases). The CDR3 is made up of 15 amino acids. V was cut by 6 bases and J by 6 bases, with 20 bases left in between. Germline V gives CDR1 MNHEY, CDR2 SMNVEV (reference sequence). CDR3 coding DNA: TGTGCCAGCAGCCAACAAGGGGGTTTCCGTAATGGCTACACCTTC. This encodes CASSQQGGFRNGYTF.

V and J are TRBV7-8 and TRBJ2-1, with 10 bases lining up with TRBD1. The germline gives CDR1 SGHVS, CDR2 FQNEAQ. There are 16 residues in the CDR3. V shed 0 bases, J shed 5 bases, and the junction held 4 bases outside the gene matches. The CDR3 sequence: CASSLAGTGVNNEQFF. The CDR3 nucleotides are TGTGCCAGCAGCTTAGCCGGGACAGGGGTGAACAATGAGCAGTTCTTC.